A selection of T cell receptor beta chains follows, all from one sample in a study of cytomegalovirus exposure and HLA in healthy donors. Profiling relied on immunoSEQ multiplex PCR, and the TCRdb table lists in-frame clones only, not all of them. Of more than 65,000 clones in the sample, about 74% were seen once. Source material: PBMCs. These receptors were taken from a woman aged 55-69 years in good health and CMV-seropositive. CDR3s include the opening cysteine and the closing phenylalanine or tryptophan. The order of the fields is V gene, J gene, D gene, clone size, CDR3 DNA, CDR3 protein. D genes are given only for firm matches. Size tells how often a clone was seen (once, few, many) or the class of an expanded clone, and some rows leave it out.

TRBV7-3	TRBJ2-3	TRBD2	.	TGTGCCAGCAGCTTAAAAGCGGGGGGGCCGCAGTATTTT	CASSLKAGGPQYF
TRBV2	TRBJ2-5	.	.	TGTGCCAGCAGTTACTCCGCGGCCCCGGGAGAGACCCAGTACTTC	CASSYSAAPGETQYF
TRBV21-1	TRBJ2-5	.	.	TGTTGGGGTACACGTGGCAGGGGGAAAGAGACCCAGTACTTC	CWGTRGRGKETQYF
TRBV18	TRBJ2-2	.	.	TGTGCCAGCTCATCCGGGACTGGGAACACCGGGGAGCTGTTTTTT	CASSSGTGNTGELFF
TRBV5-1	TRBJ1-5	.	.	TGCGCCAGCAGCTTCGGACATGTGGGACAGCCCCAGCATTTT	CASSFGHVGQPQHF
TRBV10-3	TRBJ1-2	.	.	TGTGCCATCAGTGAGCCGGCGGGGGGCTACACCTTC	CAISEPAGGYTF
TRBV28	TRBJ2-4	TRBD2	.	TGTGCCAGCACCTCTCTGAGTATAGCGGGAGGCAAAAACATTCAGTACTTC	CASTSLSIAGGKNIQYF
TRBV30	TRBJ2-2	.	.	TGTGCCTGGAGTAGGGACTTGTATTTGACCACCGGGGAGCTGTTTTTT	CAWSRDLYLTTGELFF
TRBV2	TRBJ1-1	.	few	TGTGCCAGCATGCAGACAGAGAACACTGAAGCTTTCTTT	CASMQTENTEAFF
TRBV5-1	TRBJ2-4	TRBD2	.	TGCGCCAGCAGCGATGGGAGGACTAGCGGAAACATTCAGTACTTC	CASSDGRTSGNIQYF
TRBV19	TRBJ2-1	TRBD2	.	TGTGCCAGTAGTATTAGCGGGAGGGTCAATGAGCAGTTCTTC	CASSISGRVNEQFF
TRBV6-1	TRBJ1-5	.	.	TGTGCCAGCAGTGCTGGCGGGATTGGCAATCAGCCCCAGCATTTT	CASSAGGIGNQPQHF
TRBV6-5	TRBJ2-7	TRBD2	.	TGTGCCAGCACCTCGGGACTAGCGGGGTTCTACGAGCAGTACTTC	CASTSGLAGFYEQYF
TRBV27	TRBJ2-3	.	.	TGTGCCAGCAGTTTACGCGGACAGAGCACAGATACGCAGTATTTT	CASSLRGQSTDTQYF